The entry that follows covers one T cell receptor (beta chain) sequence. The target antigen is unknown. Clones were sequenced by immunoSEQ multiplex PCR, and TCRdb holds only the in-frame ones, with some missing. The sample yields fewer than 80,000 clones, 70% to 80% seen once. The sample comes from a study of PD-1 blockade in classical Hodgkin lymphoma. Every one of the patients relapsed after autologous stem cell transplantation (brentuximab vedotin exposure was variable). Findings and limits, study-wide: Lower baseline TCR diversity was reported for newly diagnosed patients than for healthy donors.

Trimming took 4 bases from V and 1 from J, leaving 22 bases between them. CDR1 is MGHRA and CDR2 is YSYEKL in the germline V gene. This CDR3 is 18 amino acids long. The receptor was isolated from a human donor with classical Hodgkin lymphoma. The rearrangement links TRBV4-1 to TRBJ1-1; D remains ambiguous. The sample here was peripheral blood mononuclear cells (PBMCs), taken before the second cycle of nivolumab. In DNA form, the CDR3 reads TGCGCCAGCAGCCTCGACGGCTCGGGCTCTCGGAGGAACACTGAAGCTTTCTTT. This translates into CASSLDGSGSRRNTEAFF.